This T cell receptor beta chain was obtained from a study of vaccination effects on CD4 cells after COVID-19. The study's findings and limits: Convalescent patients numbered few in the study; early post-infection timepoints were missing entirely.

Clones were sequenced by immunoSEQ multiplex PCR, and TCRdb holds only the in-frame ones, with some missing. Of about 46,000 clones in the sample, around 80% are singletons; the top ten hold about 15%. The CDR3 is 15 residues long. The germline gives CDR1 LNHDA, CDR2 SQIVND (reference sequence). Trimming removed 7 bases at V and 1 base at J, with 13 bases between. To note about this clone: Its antigen is not identified.

ViraFEST used viral peptide pools to expand antigen-specific CD4+ T cells before sequencing. Culture proceeded for more than 8 days, and CD4+ T cells were then isolated. Everyone in the study got two shots of either the BNT162b2 or mRNA-1273 vaccine. Prior SARS-CoV-2 infection was absent in the vaccine recipients, as shown by negative nucleocapsid antibodies. Cultures of a few million PBMC per well contained about 10 IU/ml IL-2 plus 10 ug/ml peptides. Half of the medium was exchanged for IL-2 medium on both days 3 and 7. Sequenced material: CD4+ T cells from PBMCs cultured with HCoV-OC43 spike peptides, taken after COVID-19 vaccination. The subset is: HCoV-OC43 spike overlapping peptide pool stimulation. The TCR sequence derives from a human donor who received a COVID-19 vaccine. V gene TRBV19 combines with J gene TRBJ2-2; a possible D gene is TRBD1 (6 bases). In DNA, the CDR3 is TGTGCCAGTACCCAACTGGACAGGAACACCGGGGAGCTGTTTTTT. Encoded protein: CASTQLDRNTGELFF. Full variable domain (missing parts from reference TRBV19 and TRBJ2-2): DGGITQSPKYLFRKEGQNVTLSCEQNLNHDAMYWYRQDPGQGLRLIYYSQIVNDFQKGDIAEGYSVSREKKESFPLTVTSAQKNPTAFYLCASTQLDRNTGELFFGEGSRLTVL.